Below are 6 T cell receptor beta chains sequenced from a single sample in a study of blood T cell repertoires in COVID-19 (dated by TCRdb to 2018 to 2021). Library preparation was by the immunoSEQ multiplex PCR assay. The table comes from immuneACCESS by way of TCRdb, which keeps in-frame sequences with V and J called. Part of the clones is missing from these tables; in studies checked, under half for an unresolved V gene and the rest for unknown reasons. The table for this sample lists about 490,000 clones; around 85% of them were counted only once. The ten largest clones add up to under 4% of the sample. The sample taken for sequencing was peripheral blood. The receptor set was obtained from a human donor in a cohort sampled during active COVID-19.

For the CDR3, the DNA is TGCGGATTCGGGACATCGAACACCGGGGAGCTGTTTTTT. Protein: CGFGTSNTGELFF. The chain carries TRBV29-1 and TRBJ2-2, with D tentatively TRBD1 (6 bases). Germline CDR1 reads SQVTM; CDR2 reads ANQGSEA. This CDR3 spans 13 amino acids.

V usage is TRBV7-8 and J usage is TRBJ2-2; the match to TRBD2 covers 13 bases. Germline lookup yields CDR1 SGHVS and CDR2 FQNEAQ. V shed 4 bases and J 1 base; nucleotides not matched to a gene: 3. The CDR3 is 17 amino acids. The CDR3 reads CASSWGLAGMNTGELFF. CDR3 bases: TGTGCCAGCAGCTGGGGACTAGCGGGGATGAACACCGGGGAGCTGTTTTTT.

This clone was recorded a few times. The chain carries TRBV19 and TRBJ2-1, with TRBD2 matching 11 bases. After removal of 7 bases from V and 6 bases from J, the junction contained 8 bases not matched to a gene. The CDR3 consists of 15 residues. Germline CDR1 reads LNHDA; CDR2 reads SQIVND (reference sequence). The CDR3 sequence is CASTGIAGGTNEQFF. CDR3 nucleotides: TGTGCCAGTACCGGCATAGCGGGAGGGACCAATGAGCAGTTCTTC.

The rearrangement uses TRBV6-6 and TRBJ1-5; D remains ambiguous. The CDR3 runs to 14 residues. V lost 2 bases, J lost 0 bases, and 5 bases lay in between. Germline lookup yields CDR1 MNHNY and CDR2 SVGAGI (reference sequence). The CDR3 here is CASSYGDSNQPQHF. CDR3 in DNA: TGTGCCAGCAGTTACGGAGATAGCAATCAGCCCCAGCATTTT.

This sequence joins TRBV18 and TRBJ2-7, with 7 bases lining up with TRBD1. Looked up from germline, CDR1 is KGHSH and CDR2 is LQKENI. This CDR3 is built from 14 residues. The ends lost 3 bases at V and 2 bases at J; junction bases unmatched: 4. CDR3 bases: TGTGCCAGCTCACCGGACAGGAATGCCTACGAGCAGTACTTC. Encoded protein: CASSPDRNAYEQYF. Full variable domain (rest looked up from reference TRBV18 and TRBJ2-7): NAGVMQNPRHLVRRRGQEARLRCSPMKGHSHVYWYRQLPEEGLKFMVYLQKENIIDESGMPKERFSAEFPKEGPSILRIQQVVRGDSAAYFCASSPDRNAYEQYFGPGTRLTVT.

This clone was recorded only once. The V call is TRBV11-2, the J call TRBJ1-1, with D tentatively TRBD1 (6 bases). V shed 2 bases and J shed 1 base, with 14 bases lying between them. The CDR3 spans 16 residues. Germline V lookup: CDR1 SGHAT, CDR2 FQNNGV. The CDR3 sequence: CASSLIPGAKNTEAFF. The CDR3 bases are TGTGCCAGCAGCTTAATCCCAGGGGCTAAGAACACTGAAGCTTTCTTT.